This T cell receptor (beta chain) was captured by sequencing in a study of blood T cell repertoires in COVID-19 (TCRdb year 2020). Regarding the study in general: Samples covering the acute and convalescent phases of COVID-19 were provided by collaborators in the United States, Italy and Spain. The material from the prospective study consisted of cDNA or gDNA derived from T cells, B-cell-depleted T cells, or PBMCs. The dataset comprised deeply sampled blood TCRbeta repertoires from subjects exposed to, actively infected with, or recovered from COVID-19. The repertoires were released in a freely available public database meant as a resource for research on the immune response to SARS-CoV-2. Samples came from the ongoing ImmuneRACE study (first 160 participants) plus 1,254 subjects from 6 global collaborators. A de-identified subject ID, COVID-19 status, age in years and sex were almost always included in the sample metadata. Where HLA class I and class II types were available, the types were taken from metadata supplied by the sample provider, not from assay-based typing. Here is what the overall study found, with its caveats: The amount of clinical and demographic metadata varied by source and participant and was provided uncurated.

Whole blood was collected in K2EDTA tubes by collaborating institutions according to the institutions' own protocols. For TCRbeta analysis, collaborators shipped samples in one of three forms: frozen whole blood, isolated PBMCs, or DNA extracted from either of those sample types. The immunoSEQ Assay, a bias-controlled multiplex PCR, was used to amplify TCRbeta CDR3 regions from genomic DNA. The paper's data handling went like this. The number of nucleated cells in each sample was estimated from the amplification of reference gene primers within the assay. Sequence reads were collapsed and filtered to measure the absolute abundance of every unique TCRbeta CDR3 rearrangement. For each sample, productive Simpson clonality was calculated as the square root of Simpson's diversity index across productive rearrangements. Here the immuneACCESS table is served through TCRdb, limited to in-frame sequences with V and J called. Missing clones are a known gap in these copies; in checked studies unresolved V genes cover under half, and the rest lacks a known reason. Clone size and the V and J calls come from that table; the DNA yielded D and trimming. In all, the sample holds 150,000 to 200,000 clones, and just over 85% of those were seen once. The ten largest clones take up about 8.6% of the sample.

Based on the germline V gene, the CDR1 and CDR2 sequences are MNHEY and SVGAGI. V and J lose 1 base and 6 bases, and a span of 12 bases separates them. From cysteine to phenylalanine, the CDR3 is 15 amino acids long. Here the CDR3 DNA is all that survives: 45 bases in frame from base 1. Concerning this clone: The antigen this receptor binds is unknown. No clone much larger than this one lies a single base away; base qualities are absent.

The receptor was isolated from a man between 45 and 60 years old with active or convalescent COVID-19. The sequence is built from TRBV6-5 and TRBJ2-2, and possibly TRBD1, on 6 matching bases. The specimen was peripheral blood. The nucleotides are TGTGCCAGCAGTTACTTGCTGGGGGCGGCCGGGGAGCTGTTTTTT. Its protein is CASSYLLGAAGELFF.